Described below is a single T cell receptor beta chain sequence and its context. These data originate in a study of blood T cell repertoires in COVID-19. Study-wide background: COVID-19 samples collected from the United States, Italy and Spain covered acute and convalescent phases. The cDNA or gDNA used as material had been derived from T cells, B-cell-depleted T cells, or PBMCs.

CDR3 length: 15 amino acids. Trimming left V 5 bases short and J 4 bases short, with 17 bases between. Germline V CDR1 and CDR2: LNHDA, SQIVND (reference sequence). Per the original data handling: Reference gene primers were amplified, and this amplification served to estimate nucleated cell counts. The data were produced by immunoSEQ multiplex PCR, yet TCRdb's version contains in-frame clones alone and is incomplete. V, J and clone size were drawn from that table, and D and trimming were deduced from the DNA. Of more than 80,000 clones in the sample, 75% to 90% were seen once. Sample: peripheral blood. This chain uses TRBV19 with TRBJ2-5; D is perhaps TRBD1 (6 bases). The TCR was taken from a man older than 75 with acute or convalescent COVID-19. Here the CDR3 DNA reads TGTGCCAGTAGTGTATTTGCAGGGGCTGCAGAGACCCAGTACTTC. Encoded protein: CASSVFAGAAETQYF.